The TCR beta chain described here comes from a study of T cells after yellow fever vaccination. This clonotype occurred many times. MiXCR, run by TCRdb on the 5' RACE reads, gives a single entry per CDR3 protein. The top ten clones hold 14% of a sample with some 560,000 distinct CDR3 sequences, about 19% of them seen once. The ends were cut back, 3 bases at V and 3 bases at J, with 9 bases in the middle. This CDR3 contains 13 residues. In germline, CDR1 is KGHSH, CDR2 LQKENI. The genes are TRBV18 and TRBJ2-7; D uncertain. The sequencing used PBMCs, collected 15 days after the yellow fever booster vaccination. This sequence originates from a man aged 25-45 years who received the YFV17D yellow fever vaccine. The CDR3 sequence is CASSPLGVYEQYF. The DNA for the CDR3 is TGTGCCAGCTCACCCCTTGGAGTCTACGAGCAGTACTTC.